The 27 T cell receptor beta chains presented below share a single source sample, sequenced in a study of T cells in women clearing cervical HPV infection (dated by TCRdb to between 2018 and 2020). The method was the immunoSEQ multiplex PCR assay. This is the immuneACCESS table as TCRdb keeps it, with only in-frame sequences that have V and J called. A part of the clones is gone; compared with another copy, unresolved V genes explain less than half, and the rest is unexplained. This sample's table contains tens of thousands of clones. The ten largest clones capture 6.5% to 9% of the sample. Sequencing was carried out using blood buffy coat. The receptors were sampled from a woman between 18 and 75 years old with a cervical HPV16 infection that either progressed to CIN3+ or cleared (not recorded which).

With regard to this clone: From the germline J gene comes the end of the CDR3, since the read stops 3 residues before it. The chain joins TRBV18 to TRBJ2-7; TRBD2 is a possible D gene (6 bases). V dropped 3 bases and J dropped 6 bases, with 15 bases sitting between them. CDR1 and CDR2 from the germline V gene are KGHSH and LQKENI. The CDR3 covers 14 residues. This CDR3 is CASSPRGGVVEQYF. CDR3 DNA, as far as it was read: TGTGCCAGCTCACCCCGGGGCGGGGTGGTCGAG.

On this clone itself: The read comes to an end 3 residues before the CDR3 does, leaving the germline J gene to fill in the end. J is TRBJ2-7 and V is TRBV20-1, with 12 bases that match TRBD1. Trimming removed 6 bases from V and 4 bases from J; junction bases left unmatched: 16. Per germline, CDR1 DFQATT and CDR2 SNEGSKA (reference sequence). The CDR3 covers 17 residues. CDR3 sequence: CSALGQGARQGRYEQYF. CDR3 bases read: TGCAGTGCACTGGGACAGGGGGCGCGTCAAGGGAGGTACGAG.

Worth noting for this clone: The read ends 3 residues early relative to the CDR3; the germline J gene fills the gap. J is TRBJ1-4 and V is TRBV6-1; D gene uncertain. The germline V gene has CDR1 MNHNS and CDR2 SASEGT. This CDR3 region has 12 residues. V was clipped by 2 bases and J by 10 bases, with 8 bases between them. CDR3: CASSERPRKLFF. CDR3 bases read: TGTGCCAGCAGTGAAAGGCCCCGAAAA.

Concerning this clone: With the read ending 3 residues before the CDR3 end, the germline J gene is used to fill in that end. The gene calls are TRBV5-1 and TRBJ2-2; 7 bases agree with TRBD1. The germline V gene encodes CDR1 SGHRS and CDR2 YFSETQ. V shed 4 bases and J 3 bases; nucleotides not matched to a gene: 12. CDR3 length equals 17 residues. CDR3 DNA (partial): TGCGCCAGCAGCGACCCCAACAGGGGATGGGACACCGGGGAG. Its protein product is CASSDPNRGWDTGE. The whole CDR3 sequence is CASSDPNRGWDTGELFF.

In the case of this clone: The CDR3 end lies 3 residues beyond the end of the read and is filled in from the germline J gene. The chain joins TRBV7-9 to TRBJ1-6, with a tentative D call TRBD1 (6 bases). CDR1 and CDR2 from the germline V gene are SEHNR and FQNEAQ (reference sequence). Trimming shortened V by 5 bases and J by 11 bases, and 13 bases separated the two germline ends. The CDR3 extends over 13 amino acids. CDR3 DNA (partial): TGTGCCAGCAGCCCGTCGAAGGGGGCACCC. Translated, it gives CASSPSKGAP. The entire CDR3 is CASSPSKGAPLHF.

About this clone itself: The read ends 3 residues early relative to the CDR3; the germline J gene fills the gap. V gene TRBV5-6 combines with J gene TRBJ1-6; D is ambiguous. With 0 bases removed from V and 9 bases from J, the gap between germline ends came to 10 bases. The CDR3 covers 14 residues. Germline V gene lookup returns CDR1 SGHDT and CDR2 YYEEEE. CDR3 bases read: TGTGCCAGCAGCTTGGGCCAGGCCACTTCACCC. Protein product: CASSLGQATSP. The complete CDR3 reads CASSLGQATSPLHF.

For this clone: The read is 3 residues too short to cover the CDR3 end, so that end is filled in from the germline J gene. The rearrangement links TRBV11-2 to TRBJ1-1; D is unclear. CDR1 is SGHAT, CDR2 FQNNGV, per germline. The CDR3 is 15 amino acids. V was trimmed by 0 bases and J by 1 base, leaving 9 bases between them. CDR3 sequence reads: CASSLDPSPNTEAFF. CDR3 DNA (partial): TGTGCCAGCAGCTTAGATCCTTCCCCGAACACTGAA. The entire variable domain, with the rest obtained from reference TRBV11-2 and TRBJ1-1, is as follows: EAGVAQSPRYKIIEKRQSVAFWCNPISGHATLYWYQQILGQGPKLLIQFQNNGVVDDSQLPKDRFSAERLKGVDSTLKIQPAKLEDSAVYLCASSLDPSPNTEAFFGQGTRLTVV.

As regards this clone: The read comes to an end 3 residues before the CDR3 does, leaving the germline J gene to fill in the end. This chain uses TRBV2 with TRBJ1-6; TRBD1 matches 8 bases. V lost 6 bases and J lost 7; bases outside the gene matches: 5. The CDR3 has 14 residues. The germline gives CDR1 SNHLY, CDR2 FYNNEI. Incomplete CDR3 DNA: TGTGCCAGCAGCGTTAGGACAGGGAATTCACCC. Its translation: CASSVRTGNSP. The whole CDR3 reads CASSVRTGNSPLHF. The entire variable domain, with the rest obtained from reference TRBV2 and TRBJ1-6, is as follows: EPEVTQTPSHQVTQMGQEVILRCVPISNHLYFYWYRQILGQKVEFLVSFYNNEISEKSEIFDDQFSVERPDGSNFTLKIRSTKLEDSAMYFCASSVRTGNSPLHFGNGTRLTVT.

Concerning this clone: The sequence runs out 3 residues before the end of the CDR3; the remainder is reconstructed from the germline J gene. The rearrangement links TRBV5-1 to TRBJ1-4; TRBD1 might be the D (6 bases). The CDR3 is made up of 15 amino acids. CDR1 SGHRS and CDR2 YFSETQ come from the germline V gene. The V end lost 4 bases, the J end lost 1 base, and 11 bases lay between the germline ends. CDR3 protein: CASSLWTETNEKLFF. CDR3 DNA (partial): TGCGCCAGCAGCCTATGGACAGAAACTAATGAAAAA.

For this clone: From the germline J gene comes the end of the CDR3, since the read stops 3 residues before it. V gene TRBV12-3 or TRBV12-4 combines with J gene TRBJ2-7; the match to TRBD1 covers 10 bases. There are 14 residues in the CDR3. Trimming cost V 5 bases and J 3 bases; bases outside gene matches: 4. CDR3 amino acids: CASSGGQGYYEQYF. The DNA read from the CDR3 is TGTGCCAGCAGTGGGGGACAGGGGTACTACGAG.

Concerning this clone: The read terminates 3 residues ahead of where the CDR3 ends, so the germline J gene completes it. The genes are TRBV12-3 or TRBV12-4 and TRBJ2-4, with TRBD1 matching over 9 bases. This CDR3 spans 14 amino acids. After removal of 6 bases from V and 3 bases from J, the junction contained 3 bases not matched to a gene. The CDR3 sequence is CASRGQGFKNIQYF. CDR3 DNA (partial): TGTGCCAGCAGGGGACAGGGTTTCAAAAACATT.

About this clone itself: The sequence runs out 3 residues before the end of the CDR3; the remainder is reconstructed from the germline J gene. The rearrangement joins TRBV7-6 to TRBJ1-2; no clear D gene. CDR3 length: 14 residues. Germline CDR1 SGHVS, CDR2 FNYEAQ. This CDR3 reads CASSFSGSSYDYTF. The CDR3 bases that were read are TGTGCCAGCAGCTTCAGCGGATCCTCCTACGAC.

A word on this clone: The read ends 3 residues shy of where the CDR3 ends; the end is completed using the germline J gene. The gene calls are TRBV2 and TRBJ1-6; D ambiguous. The CDR3 loop spans 14 amino acids. Germline V CDR1 and CDR2: SNHLY, FYNNEI. The ends were cut back, 9 bases at V and 0 bases at J, with 9 bases in the middle. The CDR3 DNA, read in part, is TGTGCCAGTTCAGAGAGCTCCTATAATTCACCC. As protein: CASSESSYNSP. The full CDR3 protein is CASSESSYNSPLHF.

With respect to this clone: The read finishes 3 residues shy of the CDR3 end, and the germline J gene is used to complete it. The genes are TRBV6-2 or TRBV6-3 and TRBJ2-7, with unresolved D. Germline CDR1 reads MNHEY; CDR2 reads SVGEGT. This CDR3 has 11 residues. V gave up 5 bases and J gave up 3 bases, with 5 bases separating them. Here the CDR3 reads CASSNNYEQYF. Incomplete CDR3 DNA: TGTGCCAGCAGTAATAACTACGAG.

To note about this clone: Read coverage stops 3 residues before the CDR3 terminus; the germline J gene supplies the remainder. The V and J genes are TRBV29-1 and TRBJ2-5, with 10 nucleotides matching TRBD2. Germline values: CDR1 SQVTM, CDR2 ANQGSEA. J gave up 2 bases and V 4 bases, and 4 bases lay outside the gene matches. This CDR3 has 14 residues. The part of the CDR3 DNA that was read is TGCAGCGTTGCCCAGCGGGGGGGACAAGAGACC. This encodes CSVAQRGGQET. The whole CDR3 protein is CSVAQRGGQETQYF. Full variable domain (missing parts from reference TRBV29-1 and TRBJ2-5): SAVISQKPSRDICQRGTSLTIQCQVDSQVTMMFWYRQQPGQSLTLIATANQGSEATYESGFVIDKFPISRPNLTFSTLTVSNMSPEDSSIYLCSVAQRGGQETQYFGPGTRLLVL.

As regards this clone: The read ends 3 residues shy of where the CDR3 ends; the end is completed using the germline J gene. This chain connects TRBV2 to TRBJ2-7, with a possible D match to TRBD1 (6 bases). This CDR3 spans 14 amino acids. V dropped 0 bases and J dropped 5 bases, with 11 bases sitting between them. CDR1 is SNHLY and CDR2 is FYNNEI in the germline V gene. The CDR3 reads CASSEAGGVDEQYF. The DNA read from the CDR3 is TGTGCCAGCAGTGAAGCTGGGGGCGTGGACGAG.

About this clone: The read ends 3 residues early relative to the CDR3; the germline J gene fills the gap. V and J are TRBV5-1 and TRBJ1-2; a weak D match, TRBD1 (5 bases). This CDR3 is 12 amino acids long. V was shortened by 4 bases and J by 5 bases, with 9 bases between the two germline ends. CDR1 and CDR2 from the germline V gene are SGHRS and YFSETQ. The CDR3: CASSGEGYGYTF. The part of the CDR3 DNA that was read is TGCGCCAGCAGCGGCGAGGGGTATGGC.

A word on this clone: The CDR3 end is not reached by the read, which stops 3 residues before it; the germline J gene fills it in. J is TRBJ1-1 and V is TRBV5-1; possible D gene TRBD1, 5 bases. Trimming shortened V by 5 bases and J by 5 bases, and 13 bases separated the two germline ends. The CDR3 loop spans 13 amino acids. The germline V gene encodes CDR1 SGHRS and CDR2 YFSETQ. The CDR3 spells CASRTGGATEAFF. The DNA read from the CDR3 is TGCGCCAGCAGAACCGGGGGTGCGACTGAA.

Comments on this clone: At one of its ends the junction is not consistent with the germline gene, which may arise from a read error. The read falls 3 residues short of the CDR3 end, and the missing part is taken from the germline J gene. V usage is TRBV4-2 and J usage is TRBJ2-1, with TRBD1 as a possible D gene (6 bases). Germline values: CDR1 LGHNA, CDR2 YNFKEQ. The CDR3 extends over 15 amino acids. The CDR3 protein is CASSQDGTRYNEQFF. CDR3 DNA, as far as it was read: TGCGCCAGCAGCCAAGATGGGACACGTTACAATGAG.

Turning to this clone: Sequencing ends 3 residues short of the CDR3 end; the germline J gene provides the rest. The J gene is TRBJ2-2, the V gene TRBV2; 7 bases are a match to TRBD1. Per germline, CDR1 SNHLY and CDR2 FYNNEI. This CDR3 contains 14 residues. CDR3 residues: CASSGGQNNSPLFF. The CDR3 DNA, read in part, is TGTGCCAGCAGTGGGGGACAGAATAATTCACCG.

Concerning this clone itself: The observed sequence ends 3 residues before the CDR3 terminus, with the missing tail filled in from the germline J gene. The chain employs TRBV29-1 and TRBJ1-2, with D unclear. The V gene lost 1 base and the J gene lost 7 bases, with 10 bases spanning the gap. Germline V gene data show CDR1 as SQVTM and CDR2 as ANQGSEA. The CDR3 runs to 12 residues. This CDR3 is CSVEAIEGGYTF. CDR3 DNA (partial): TGCAGCGTTGAAGCAATAGAGGGTGGC. Complete variable domain (other parts from reference TRBV29-1 and TRBJ1-2): SAVISQKPSRDICQRGTSLTIQCQVDSQVTMMFWYRQQPGQSLTLIATANQGSEATYESGFVIDKFPISRPNLTFSTLTVSNMSPEDSSIYLCSVEAIEGGYTFGSGTRLTVV.

In regard to this clone: The CDR3 is cut off 3 residues early in the read; its end comes from the germline J gene. V gene TRBV7-2 combines with J gene TRBJ1-2; tentatively, D is TRBD1 (5 bases). The germline gives CDR1 SGHTA, CDR2 FQGNSA. This CDR3 is built from 15 residues. The DNA read from the CDR3 is TGTGCCAGCAGCTTAACTAGCGGGGCGCAAAACGAC. Translated, it gives CASSLTSGAQND. The complete CDR3 sequence is CASSLTSGAQNDYTF.

To note about this clone: The read ends 3 residues shy of where the CDR3 ends; the end is completed using the germline J gene. The chain couples TRBV7-8 to TRBJ1-4, with D maybe TRBD1 (5 bases). The germline gives CDR1 SGHVS, CDR2 FQNEAQ. The CDR3 sequence is 13 residues long. Trimming removed 1 base at V and 8 bases at J, with 8 bases between. The sequenced CDR3 bases are TGTGCCAGCAGCTTAGTAGGGGTAGAAAAA. It is translated as CASSLVGVEK. The whole CDR3 protein reads CASSLVGVEKLFF.

A note on this clone: The DNA ends 3 residues before the CDR3 does, and the rest of the CDR3 is filled in from the germline J gene. The gene calls are TRBV18 and TRBJ2-2; tentatively, D is TRBD1 (6 bases). Per germline, CDR1 KGHSH and CDR2 LQKENI. The CDR3 has 12 amino acids. This CDR3 is CASSPQGEKLFF. Partial CDR3 DNA: TGTGCCAGCTCACCACAGGGGGAAAAG.

Remarks on this clone: The CDR3 is cut off 3 residues early in the read; its end comes from the germline J gene. V gene TRBV5-1 combines with J gene TRBJ1-1; tentative D call: TRBD1 (6 bases). This CDR3 is 13 amino acids long. The ends were cut back, 0 bases at V and 7 bases at J, with 10 bases in the middle. CDR1 is SGHRS and CDR2 is YFSETQ in the germline V gene. CDR3 loop: CASSLEGGNEAFF. The sequenced part of the CDR3 DNA is TGCGCCAGCAGCTTGGAGGGGGGGAATGAA. The whole variable domain, filled in from reference TRBV5-1 and TRBJ1-1, reads KAGVTQTPRYLIKTRGQQVTLSCSPISGHRSVSWYQQTPGQGLQFLFEYFSETQRNKGNFPGRFSGRQFSNSRSEMNVSTLELGDSALYLCASSLEGGNEAFFGQGTRLTVV.

For this clone: The DNA ends 3 residues before the CDR3 does, and the rest of the CDR3 is filled in from the germline J gene. The chain recombines TRBV11-2 with TRBJ2-2; a weak D match, TRBD2 (7 bases). Germline V lookup: CDR1 SGHAT, CDR2 FQNNGV. There are 12 residues in the CDR3. CDR3 in amino acids: CASRGGVEKLFF. Incomplete CDR3 DNA: TGTGCCAGCAGAGGGGGGGTGGAAAAG.

A remark on this clone: Read coverage stops 3 residues before the CDR3 terminus; the germline J gene supplies the remainder. This chain joins TRBV5-4 and TRBJ2-7, with 8 bases matching TRBD1. CDR3 length equals 14 residues. Germline V gene sequence: CDR1 SGHNT, CDR2 YYREEE (reference sequence). V gave up 4 bases and J gave up 2 bases; unmatched junction bases: 5. The CDR3 loop is CASSMRTGTYEQYF. The CDR3 bases that were read are TGTGCCAGCAGCATGCGGACAGGGACCTACGAG.